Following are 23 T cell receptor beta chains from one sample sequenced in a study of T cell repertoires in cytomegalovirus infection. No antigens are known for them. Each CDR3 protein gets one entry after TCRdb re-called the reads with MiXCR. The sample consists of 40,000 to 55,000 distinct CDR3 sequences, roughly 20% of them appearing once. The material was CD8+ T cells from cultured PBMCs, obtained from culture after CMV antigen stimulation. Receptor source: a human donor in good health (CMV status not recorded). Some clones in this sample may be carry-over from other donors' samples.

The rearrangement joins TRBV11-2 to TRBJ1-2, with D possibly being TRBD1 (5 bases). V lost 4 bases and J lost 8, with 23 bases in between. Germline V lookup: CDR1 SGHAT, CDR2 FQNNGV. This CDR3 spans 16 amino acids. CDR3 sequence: CASSYQTAGGKGGYTF. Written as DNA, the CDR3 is TGTGCCAGCAGCTACCAGACCGCGGGGGGAAAAGGAGGCTACACCTTC.

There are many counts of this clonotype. DNA for the CDR3: TGTGCCAGCAGCTTAGTTGGCCCCACAGGGGGCCGCTATGGCTACACCTTC. Amino acids: CASSLVGPTGGRYGYTF. This chain links TRBV11-2 with TRBJ1-2, with TRBD1 matching over 9 bases. The CDR3 covers 17 residues. The V gene end was trimmed by 1 base and the J gene end by 4 bases; junction bases not matched to a gene: 10. In germline, CDR1 is SGHAT, CDR2 FQNNGV.

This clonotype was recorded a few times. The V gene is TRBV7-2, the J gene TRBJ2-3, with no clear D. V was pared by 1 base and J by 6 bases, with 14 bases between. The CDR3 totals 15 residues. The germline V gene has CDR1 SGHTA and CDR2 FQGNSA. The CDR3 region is CASSLVRLEMDTQYF. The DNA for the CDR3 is TGTGCCAGCAGCTTAGTTCGGCTAGAGATGGATACGCAGTATTTT.

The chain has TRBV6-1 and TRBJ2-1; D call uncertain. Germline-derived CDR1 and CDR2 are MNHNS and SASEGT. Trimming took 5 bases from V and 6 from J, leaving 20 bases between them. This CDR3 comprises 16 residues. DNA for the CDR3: TGTGCCAGCAGTCATACACCAAGGGTTCTGGGCAATGAGCAGTTCTTC. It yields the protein CASSHTPRVLGNEQFF.

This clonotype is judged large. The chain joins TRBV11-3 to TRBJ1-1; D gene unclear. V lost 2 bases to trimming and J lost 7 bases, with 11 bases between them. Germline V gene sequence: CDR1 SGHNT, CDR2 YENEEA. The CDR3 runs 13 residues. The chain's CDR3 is CASSLSPNREAFF. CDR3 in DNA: TGTGCCAGCAGCTTATCACCGAATCGTGAAGCTTTCTTT.

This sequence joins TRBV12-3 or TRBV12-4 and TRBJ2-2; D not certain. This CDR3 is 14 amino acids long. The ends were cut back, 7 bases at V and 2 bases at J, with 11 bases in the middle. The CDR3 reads CASKSPFNTGELFF. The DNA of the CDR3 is TGTGCCAGCAAGTCTCCCTTTAACACCGGGGAGCTGTTTTTT.

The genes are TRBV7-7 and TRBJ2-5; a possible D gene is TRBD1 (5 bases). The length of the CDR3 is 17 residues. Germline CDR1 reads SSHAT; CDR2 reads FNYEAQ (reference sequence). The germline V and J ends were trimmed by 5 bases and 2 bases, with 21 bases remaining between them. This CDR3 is CASSPRAGSMRQETQYF. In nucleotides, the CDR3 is TGTGCCAGCAGCCCAAGGGCAGGGTCGATGCGGCAAGAGACCCAGTACTTC. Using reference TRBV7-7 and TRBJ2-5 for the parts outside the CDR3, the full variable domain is GAGVSQSPRYKVTKRGQDVTLRCDPISSHATLYWYQQALGQGPEFLTYFNYEAQPDKSGLPSDRFSAERPEGSISTLTIQRTEQRDSAMYRCASSPRAGSMRQETQYFGPGTRLLVL.

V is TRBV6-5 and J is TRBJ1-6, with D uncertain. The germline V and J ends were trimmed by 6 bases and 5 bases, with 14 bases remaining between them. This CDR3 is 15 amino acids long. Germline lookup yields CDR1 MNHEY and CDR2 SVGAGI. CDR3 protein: CASSHTGNDNSPLHF. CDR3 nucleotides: TGTGCCAGCAGCCACACCGGGAACGATAATTCACCCCTCCACTTT.

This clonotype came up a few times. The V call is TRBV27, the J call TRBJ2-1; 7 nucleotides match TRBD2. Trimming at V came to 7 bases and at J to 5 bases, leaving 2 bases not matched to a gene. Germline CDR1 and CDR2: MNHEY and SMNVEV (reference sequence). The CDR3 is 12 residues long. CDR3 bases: TGTGCCAGCACCGGGACTAACAATGAGCAGTTCTTC. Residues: CASTGTNNEQFF.

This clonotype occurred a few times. CDR3 sequence reads: CASSLPLPRYNEQFF. DNA of the CDR3: TGTGCCAGCAGTTTGCCTCTCCCCAGATACAATGAGCAGTTCTTC. This rearrangement joins TRBV28 to TRBJ2-1; no clear D. CDR1 and CDR2 from the germline V gene are MDHEN and SYDVKM. CDR3 length: 15 residues. Trimming removed 3 bases at V and 4 bases at J, with 13 bases between.

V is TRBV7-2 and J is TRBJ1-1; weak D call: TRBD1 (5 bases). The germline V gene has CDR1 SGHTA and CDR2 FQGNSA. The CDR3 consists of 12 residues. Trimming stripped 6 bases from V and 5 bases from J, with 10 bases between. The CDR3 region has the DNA TGTGCCAGCAGAAGAAGACAGACTGAAGCTTTCTTT. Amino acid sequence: CASRRRQTEAFF.

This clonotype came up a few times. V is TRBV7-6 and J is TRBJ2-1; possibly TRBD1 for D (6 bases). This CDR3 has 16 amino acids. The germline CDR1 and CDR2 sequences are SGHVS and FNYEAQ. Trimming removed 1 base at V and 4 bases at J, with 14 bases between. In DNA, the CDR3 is TGTGCCAGCAGCTTAGGGGGACATGGGTTATACAATGAGCAGTTCTTC. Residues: CASSLGGHGLYNEQFF.

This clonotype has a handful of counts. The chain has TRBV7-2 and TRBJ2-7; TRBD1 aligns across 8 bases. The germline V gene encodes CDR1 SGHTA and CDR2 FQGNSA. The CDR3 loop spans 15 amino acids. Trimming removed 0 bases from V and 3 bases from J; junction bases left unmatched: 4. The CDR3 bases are TGTGCCAGCAGCTTAGCGACAGGGGAGATCTACGAGCAGTACTTC. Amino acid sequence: CASSLATGEIYEQYF.

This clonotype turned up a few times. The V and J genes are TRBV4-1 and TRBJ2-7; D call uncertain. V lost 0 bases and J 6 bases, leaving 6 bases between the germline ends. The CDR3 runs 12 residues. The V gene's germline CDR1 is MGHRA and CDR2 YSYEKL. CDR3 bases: TGCGCCAGCAGCCAAGATCTCGGCGAGCAGTACTTC. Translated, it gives CASSQDLGEQYF.

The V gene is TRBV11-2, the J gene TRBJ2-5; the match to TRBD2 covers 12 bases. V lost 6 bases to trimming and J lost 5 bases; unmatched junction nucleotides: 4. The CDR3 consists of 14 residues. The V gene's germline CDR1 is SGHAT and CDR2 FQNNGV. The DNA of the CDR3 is TGTGCCAGCAGGCGGACTAGCGGGAAGGAGACCCAGTACTTC. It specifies CASRRTSGKETQYF.

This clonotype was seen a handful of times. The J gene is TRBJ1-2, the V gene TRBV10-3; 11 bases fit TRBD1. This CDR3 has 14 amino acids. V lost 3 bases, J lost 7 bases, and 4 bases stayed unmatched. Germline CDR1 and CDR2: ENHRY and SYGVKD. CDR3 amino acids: CAISEGTGGLGYTF. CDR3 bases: TGTGCCATCAGTGAAGGGACAGGGGGGCTTGGCTACACCTTC.

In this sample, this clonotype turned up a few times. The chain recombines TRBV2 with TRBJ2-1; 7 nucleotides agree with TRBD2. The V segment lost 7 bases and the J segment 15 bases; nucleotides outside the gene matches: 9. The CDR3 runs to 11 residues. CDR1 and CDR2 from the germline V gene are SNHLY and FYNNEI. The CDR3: CASNPGLPWFF. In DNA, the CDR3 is TGTGCCAGCAACCCGGGACTACCTTGGTTCTTC.

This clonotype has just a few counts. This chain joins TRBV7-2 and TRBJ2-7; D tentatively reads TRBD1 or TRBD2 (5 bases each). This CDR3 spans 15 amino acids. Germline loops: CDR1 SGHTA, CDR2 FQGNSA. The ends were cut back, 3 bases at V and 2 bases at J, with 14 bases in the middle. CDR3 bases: TGTGCCAGCAGCTTCGAGGGGCTTATAACCTACGAGCAGTACTTC. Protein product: CASSFEGLITYEQYF.

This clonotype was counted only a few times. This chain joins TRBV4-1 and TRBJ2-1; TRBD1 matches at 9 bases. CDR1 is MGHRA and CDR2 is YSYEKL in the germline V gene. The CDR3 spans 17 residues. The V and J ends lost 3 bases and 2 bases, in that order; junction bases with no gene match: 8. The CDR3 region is CASSHGTGRTAYNEQFF. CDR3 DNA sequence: TGCGCCAGCAGCCATGGGACAGGGAGAACTGCCTACAATGAGCAGTTCTTC.

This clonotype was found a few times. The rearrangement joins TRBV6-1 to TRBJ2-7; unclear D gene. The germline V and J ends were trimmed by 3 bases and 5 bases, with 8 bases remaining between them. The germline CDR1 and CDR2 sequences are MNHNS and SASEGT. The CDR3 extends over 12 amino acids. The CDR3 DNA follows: TGTGCCAGCAGTGATCCTGGGGACGAGCAGTACTTC. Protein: CASSDPGDEQYF.

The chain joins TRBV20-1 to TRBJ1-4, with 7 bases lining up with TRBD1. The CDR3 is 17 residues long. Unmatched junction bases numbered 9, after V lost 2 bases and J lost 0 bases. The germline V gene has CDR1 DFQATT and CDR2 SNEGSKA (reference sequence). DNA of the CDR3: TGCAGTGCTAGACCGGACAGGCCGCTAGCAACTAATGAAAAACTGTTTTTT. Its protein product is CSARPDRPLATNEKLFF.

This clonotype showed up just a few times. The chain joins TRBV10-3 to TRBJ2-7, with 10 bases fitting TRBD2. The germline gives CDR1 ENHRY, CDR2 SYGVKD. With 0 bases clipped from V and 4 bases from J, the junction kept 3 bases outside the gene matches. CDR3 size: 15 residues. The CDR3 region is CAISESGTSAYEQYF. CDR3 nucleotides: TGTGCCATCAGTGAGTCGGGGACTAGCGCGTACGAGCAGTACTTC.

The CDR3 is CASSTGAYSNQPQHF. The CDR3, as DNA: TGTGCCAGTAGTACGGGGGCGTATAGCAATCAGCCCCAGCATTTT. The chain combines TRBV19 with TRBJ1-5, with a possible D match to TRBD1 (6 bases). This CDR3 is 15 amino acids long. The germline CDR1 and CDR2 sequences are LNHDA and SQIVND (reference sequence). Trimming took 4 bases from V and 0 from J, leaving 10 bases between them.